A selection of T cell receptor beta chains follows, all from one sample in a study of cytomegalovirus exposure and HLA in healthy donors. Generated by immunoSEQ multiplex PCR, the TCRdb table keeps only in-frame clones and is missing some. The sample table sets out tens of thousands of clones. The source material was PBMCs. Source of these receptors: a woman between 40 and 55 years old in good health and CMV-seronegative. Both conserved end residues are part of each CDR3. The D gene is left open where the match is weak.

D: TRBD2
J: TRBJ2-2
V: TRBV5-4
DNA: TGTGCCAGCAGCCCCGGGACTAGCCCCGGGGAGCTGTTTTTT
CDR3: CASSPGTSPGELFF

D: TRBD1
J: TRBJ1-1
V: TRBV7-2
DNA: TGTGCCAGCAGCCTAACAGGGGGAGGGACTGAAGCTTTCTTT
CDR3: CASSLTGGGTEAFF

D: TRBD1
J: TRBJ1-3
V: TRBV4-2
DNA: TGTGCCAGCAGCCGGGACAGGGGATTTGGAAACACCATATATTTT
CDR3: CASSRDRGFGNTIYF

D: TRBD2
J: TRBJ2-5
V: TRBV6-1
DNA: TGTGCCAGCAGTGTAGCGGGGCTCCAAGAGACCCAGTACTTC
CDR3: CASSVAGLQETQYF

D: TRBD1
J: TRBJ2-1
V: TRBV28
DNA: TGTGCCAGCAGTCCTGCCGGGACAGCAGGACACAATGAGCAGTTCTTC
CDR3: CASSPAGTAGHNEQFF

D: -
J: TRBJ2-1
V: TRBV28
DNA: TGTGCCAGCAGTTTATTCTTCCAGGGGAGTGGGAATGAGCAGTTCTTC
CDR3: CASSLFFQGSGNEQFF

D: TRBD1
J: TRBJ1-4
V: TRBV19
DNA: TGTGCCAGTAGTTTTCCGACAGGGGCGGGTGAAAAACTGTTTTTT
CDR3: CASSFPTGAGEKLFF

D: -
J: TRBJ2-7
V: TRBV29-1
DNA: TGCAGCGTTAGGACGGGGAGCGCCTACGAGCAGTACTTC
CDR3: CSVRTGSAYEQYF

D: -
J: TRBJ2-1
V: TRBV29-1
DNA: TGCAGCGACAGGGTTAACAATGAGCAGTTCTTC
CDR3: CSDRVNNEQFF

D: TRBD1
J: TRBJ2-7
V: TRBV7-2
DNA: TGTGCCAGCAGCTTAGGGCCGGGACAGGGCTCCTACGAGCAGTACTTC
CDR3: CASSLGPGQGSYEQYF

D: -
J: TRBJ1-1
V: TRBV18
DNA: TGTGCCAGCTCACCAAACAGAATGAACACTGAAGCTTTCTTT
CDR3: CASSPNRMNTEAFF

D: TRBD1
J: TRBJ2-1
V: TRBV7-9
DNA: TGTGCCAGCAGCTTAGGGCAGGGGGCGTACAATGAGCAGTTCTTC
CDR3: CASSLGQGAYNEQFF

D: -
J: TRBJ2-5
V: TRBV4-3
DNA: TGCGCCAGCAGCCAAGATCTGTTTCAAGAGACCCAGTACTTC
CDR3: CASSQDLFQETQYF

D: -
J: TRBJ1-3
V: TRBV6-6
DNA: TGTGCCAGCAGTCCTGAGGATAAGCGTGGAAACACCATATATTTT
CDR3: CASSPEDKRGNTIYF

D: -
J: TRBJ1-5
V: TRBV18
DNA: TGTGCCAGCTCACCTTCGACCGGGAAAGTGCAGCATTTT
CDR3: CASSPSTGKVQHF

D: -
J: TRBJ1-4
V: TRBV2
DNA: TGTGCCAGCAGTGAAAGGCACAGGAGAACTAATGAAAAACTGTTTTTT
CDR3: CASSERHRRTNEKLFF

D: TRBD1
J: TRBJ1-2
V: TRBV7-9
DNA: TGTGCCAGCAGCTCAGGGGGGAGAGGGTTGAATGGCTACACCTTC
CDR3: CASSSGGRGLNGYTF

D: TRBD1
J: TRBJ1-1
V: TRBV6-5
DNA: TGTGCCAGCAGTTCTAGGGGGCAGGATGAAGCTTTCTTT
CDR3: CASSSRGQDEAFF

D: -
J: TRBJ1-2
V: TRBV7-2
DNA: TGTGCCAGCAGCTTAGCGGTGGGGGCCAGTGGCTACACCTTC
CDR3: CASSLAVGASGYTF

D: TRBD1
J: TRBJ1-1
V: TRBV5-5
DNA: TGTGCCAGCAGCTTGGTAGGGGGCAGTTCTGAAGCTTTCTTT
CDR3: CASSLVGGSSEAFF

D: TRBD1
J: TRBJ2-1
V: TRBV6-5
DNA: TGTGCCAGCAGCAGACAGGGGGGGGCCTACAATGAGCAGTTCTTC
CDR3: CASSRQGGAYNEQFF

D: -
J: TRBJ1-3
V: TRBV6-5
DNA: TGTGCCAGCAGTTACTCGCGTGGAGTCGGTGGAAACACCATATATTTT
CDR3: CASSYSRGVGGNTIYF

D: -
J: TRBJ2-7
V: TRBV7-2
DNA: TGTGCCAGCAGCCTACGGTCGGGGAAAGGGCATCTCGAGCAGTACTTC
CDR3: CASSLRSGKGHLEQYF

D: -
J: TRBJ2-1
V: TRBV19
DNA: TGTGCCAGTAGTATAGTGGGGGGATGGGATGAGCAGTTCTTC
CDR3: CASSIVGGWDEQFF

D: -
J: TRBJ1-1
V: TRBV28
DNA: TGTGCCAGCAGTTCTGGCAGGGGAAACACTGAAGCTTTCTTT
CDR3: CASSSGRGNTEAFF

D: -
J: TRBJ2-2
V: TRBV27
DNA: TGTGCCAGCAGTCCGGGGGACAGATACACCGGGGAGCTGTTTTTT
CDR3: CASSPGDRYTGELFF

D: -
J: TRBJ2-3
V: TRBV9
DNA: TGTGCCAGCAAAACGAGAGTGAACACAGATACGCAGTATTTT
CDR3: CASKTRVNTDTQYF

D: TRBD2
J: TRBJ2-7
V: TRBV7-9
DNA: TGTGCCAGCAGCACGCTACTTTCGACTAGCGGGAGTGCCTACGAGCAGTACTTC
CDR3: CASSTLLSTSGSAYEQYF

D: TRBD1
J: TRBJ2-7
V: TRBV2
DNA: TGTGCCAGCCGGGACAGGGGGACCTACGAGCAGTACTTC
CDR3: CASRDRGTYEQYF

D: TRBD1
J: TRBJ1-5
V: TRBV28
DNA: TGTGCCAGCAGTCCCGGGACAGGGGGCATACAGCCCCAGCATTTT
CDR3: CASSPGTGGIQPQHF

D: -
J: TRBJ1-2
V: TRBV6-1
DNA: TGTGCCAGCAGTCCTCAAAACTCAGGGAACTATGGCTACACCTTC
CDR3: CASSPQNSGNYGYTF

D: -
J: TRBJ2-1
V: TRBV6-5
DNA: TGTGCCAGCAGCCTTTACAATGAGCAGTTCTTC
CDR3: CASSLYNEQFF

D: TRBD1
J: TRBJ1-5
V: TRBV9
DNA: TGTGCCAGCAGCGCCGGGACAGGGGGCACTCAGCCCCAGCATTTT
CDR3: CASSAGTGGTQPQHF

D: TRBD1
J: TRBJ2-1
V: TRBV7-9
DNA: TGTGCCAGCAGCCTCGGGGGCGGGACAGGGGTTCGGAATGAGCAGTTCTTC
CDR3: CASSLGGGTGVRNEQFF

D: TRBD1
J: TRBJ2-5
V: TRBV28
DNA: TGTGCCAGCAGTCGACCGACAGGGGGCGCGGAGACCCAGTACTTC
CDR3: CASSRPTGGAETQYF

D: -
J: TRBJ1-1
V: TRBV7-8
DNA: TGTGCCAGCAGCTTCGGAGGGGGGGAGAACACTGAAGCTTTCTTT
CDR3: CASSFGGGENTEAFF

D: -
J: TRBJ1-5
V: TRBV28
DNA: TGTGCCAGCAGTTTATCGGGGATCTGGCCCCAGCATTTT
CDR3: CASSLSGIWPQHF

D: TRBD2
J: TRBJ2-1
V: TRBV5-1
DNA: TGCGCCAGCAGCCTGGGGACCGGGACTAGATACACCGATGAGCAGTTCTTC
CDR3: CASSLGTGTRYTDEQFF

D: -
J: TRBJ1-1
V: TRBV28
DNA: TGTGCCAGCAGTGAACAGCTCGAAGCTTTCTTT
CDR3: CASSEQLEAFF

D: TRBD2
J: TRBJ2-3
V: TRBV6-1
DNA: TGTGCCAGCAGTGTGACTAGCGGGAGCACAGATACGCAGTATTTT
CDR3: CASSVTSGSTDTQYF

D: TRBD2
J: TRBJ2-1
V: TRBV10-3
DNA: TGTGCCATCAGTGCGACTAGCGGGAGAAGCAATGAGCAGTTCTTC
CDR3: CAISATSGRSNEQFF

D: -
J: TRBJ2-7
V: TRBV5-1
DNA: TGCGCCAGCAGCTTGGATTCGGTCTCCTACGAGCAGTACTTC
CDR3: CASSLDSVSYEQYF